This TCR beta chain was obtained from a study of shared clonotypes between healthy human individuals. Overall study context: Donors had three CD4 naive, three CD4 memory, two CD8 naive and one CD8 memory plate apiece. Study-level points and caveats: Clonotypes shared by all four donors outscored non-shared clonotypes in generation probability.

The J segment lost 5 bases and the V segment lost 0 bases, leaving 5 bases of the junction unmatched. Germline V gene data show CDR1 as LGHNA and CDR2 as YSLEER. The CDR3 sequence is 15 residues long. Notes on this clone: Its target is not known.

Libraries were prepared by immunoSEQ multiplex PCR; TCRdb keeps only in-frame clonotypes and omits some of them. The data hold 1,500,000 or so clones, with around 97% observed a single time. The specimen sequenced was naive CD4+ T cells sorted from blood. Subset described: CD45RA+ positively selected. V and J are TRBV4-3 and TRBJ2-5; 8 bases are shared with TRBD2. This TCR was recovered from a man aged 25-40 years in good health. CDR3 in amino acids: CASSQEGLGHETQYF. CDR3 nucleotides: TGCGCCAGCAGCCAAGAGGGACTAGGTCACGAGACCCAGTACTTC.